This TCR beta chain is drawn from a study of regulatory T cells in long-lasting Graves disease. Study overall: Persistence in Graves' disease denoted antithyroid drug use beyond 5 years alongside positive TSH receptor antibodies.

This clonotype appeared many times. Its antigen is not identified. Building the TCR beta libraries relied on iRepertoire HTBI primers, and CDR3 regions underwent Arm-PCR. Per the study methods: About 60 TRBV and some 15 TRBJ segments were identified across samples. TCRdb independently ran MiXCR on the multiplex PCR reads; one entry per CDR3 protein. TCRdb assigned the V and J calls; the authors' analysis was not used. The data hold 300,000 to 350,000 distinct CDR3 sequences, with about 19% observed a single time. The study's findings and limits: Only peripheral blood was studied, not thyroid tissue.

Described time point: persistent/refractory GD, antithyroid drugs over 5 years with positive TRAb. Scientists built the TCR library using RNA that was extracted from PBMCs. There are 13 residues in the CDR3. Trimming stripped 4 bases from V and 6 bases from J, with 12 bases between. From germline, CDR1 is SNHLY and CDR2 FYNNEI. The sequence came from a female donor with Graves disease. The sequences come from peripheral blood mononuclear cells (PBMCs), collected when the disease was refractory, from a patient treated with antithyroid drugs. V usage is TRBV2 and J usage is TRBJ2-5; D might be TRBD2 (5 bases). CDR3: CASSGSAGQTQYF. CDR3 nucleotide sequence: TGTGCCAGCAGTGGGTCTGCGGGTCAGACCCAGTACTTC.